This entry lists 19 T cell receptor beta chains sequenced from one sample in a study of response to subunit inactivated influenza vaccine. TCRdb processed the RT-PCR reads anew with MiXCR; each CDR3 protein has one entry. The sample gives some 520,000 distinct CDR3 sequences, 16% of which show up once; less than 4% is in the top ten. The sample consisted of CD4+ T cells sorted from PBMCs, taken less than 25 months after vaccination. Every receptor here comes from a man aged 45-69 years who received an inactivated influenza vaccine.

This clonotype has at least ten counts. DNA of the CDR3: TGCAGCGGGTGGGCTGATACGCAGTATTTT. This sequence encodes CSGWADTQYF. This sequence joins TRBV29-1 and TRBJ2-3, with unresolved D. Germline lookup yields CDR1 SQVTM and CDR2 ANQGSEA. The CDR3 spans 10 residues. Trimming left V 7 bases short and J 6 bases short, with 8 bases between.

The chain uses TRBV12-3 or TRBV12-4 and TRBJ1-2; D gene unclear. Trimming pared 5 bases from V and 7 bases from J, leaving 14 bases between. The CDR3 contains 13 residues. CDR3 residues: CASSQKTVGGYTF. In DNA, the CDR3 is TGTGCCAGCAGTCAAAAGACTGTGGGTGGCTACACCTTC.

J is TRBJ1-1 and V is TRBV20-1, with D maybe TRBD1 (6 bases). Germline CDR1 and CDR2: DFQATT and SNEGSKA (reference sequence). This CDR3 has 13 amino acids. The CDR3 reads CSGAQGLVTEAFF. CDR3 DNA: TGCAGCGGGGCACAGGGTCTTGTCACTGAAGCTTTCTTT.

This clonotype was found a few times. This rearrangement joins TRBV11-2 to TRBJ2-3; 8 nucleotides align to TRBD1. Germline assignment: CDR1 SGHAT and CDR2 FQNNGV. With 5 bases clipped from V and 4 bases from J, the junction kept 8 bases outside the gene matches. The CDR3 is 15 residues long. As DNA, the CDR3 is TGTGCCAGCAGCGCCAGGGGGCGAGGCGCAGATACGCAGTATTTT. Amino acid sequence: CASSARGRGADTQYF.

This clonotype has only a few counts. The rearrangement uses TRBV7-2 and TRBJ2-7; D gene unclear. Looked up from germline, CDR1 is SGHTA and CDR2 is FQGNSA. V lost 1 base and J 2 bases, leaving 12 bases between the germline ends. This CDR3 region has 15 residues. The CDR3 reads CASSLDLGSPYEQYF. The CDR3 DNA reads as TGTGCCAGCAGCTTAGACCTGGGTTCCCCCTACGAGCAGTACTTC. The entire variable domain, with the rest obtained from reference TRBV7-2 and TRBJ2-7, is as follows: GAGVSQSPSNKVTEKGKDVELRCDPISGHTALYWYRQSLGQGLEFLIYFQGNSAPDKSGLPSDRFSAERTGGSVSTLTIQRTQQEDSAVYLCASSLDLGSPYEQYFGPGTRLTVT.

This clonotype was counted between two and nine times. The rearrangement links TRBV19 to TRBJ2-2, with TRBD1 matching over 7 bases. This CDR3 contains 15 residues. Germline CDR1 is LNHDA and CDR2 is SQIVND (reference sequence). Trimming cost V 6 bases and J 7 bases; bases outside gene matches: 11. CDR3 amino acids: CASSKGAVQSGELFF. The CDR3 DNA reads as TGTGCCAGTAGCAAGGGGGCAGTCCAGAGCGGGGAGCTGTTTTTT.

This clonotype was seen ten or more times. The chain combines TRBV9 with TRBJ2-1, with D possibly called TRBD1 or TRBD2 (5 bases each). This CDR3 contains 15 residues. Trimming removed 2 bases at V and 5 bases at J, with 14 bases between. In germline, CDR1 is SGDLS, CDR2 YYNGEE. The CDR3 nucleotides read TGTGCCAGCAGCGTCCGGGACCGCTACAACAATGAGCAGTTCTTC. It yields the protein CASSVRDRYNNEQFF. Complete variable domain (other parts from reference TRBV9 and TRBJ2-1): DSGVTQTPKHLITATGQRVTLRCSPRSGDLSVYWYQQSLDQGLQFLIQYYNGEERAKGNILERFSAQQFPDLHSELNLSSLELGDSALYFCASSVRDRYNNEQFFGPGTRLTVL.

The CDR3 protein is CASSPRDRGDEKLFF. In nucleotides, the CDR3 is TGTGCCAGCAGCCCCCGGGATAGGGGGGATGAAAAACTGTTTTTT. J is TRBJ1-4 and V is TRBV28, with D perhaps TRBD1 (6 bases). Germline V gene lookup returns CDR1 MDHEN and CDR2 SYDVKM. The V end lost 6 bases, the J end lost 6 bases, and 17 bases lay between the germline ends. The CDR3 covers 15 residues.

This clonotype appeared a few times. The rearrangement uses TRBV9 and TRBJ2-1, with a weak D call TRBD2 (6 bases). The CDR3 has 18 residues. From germline, CDR1 is SGDLS and CDR2 YYNGEE. Trimming pared 4 bases from V and 3 bases from J, leaving 23 bases between. The CDR3 DNA sequence: TGTGCCAGCAGCCTCCGCCCCGAAAGGCGGGGAATCTACAATGAGCAGTTCTTC. As protein: CASSLRPERRGIYNEQFF.

The CDR3 DNA reads TGTGCCAGCTCACCACAAACTGACTATGGCTACACCTTC. Encoded protein: CASSPQTDYGYTF. This chain connects TRBV18 to TRBJ1-2; D is unresolved. Germline CDR1 KGHSH, CDR2 LQKENI. The CDR3 is 13 residues long. Deletions cut 1 base from V and 3 bases from J, with 6 bases between.

The chain is built from TRBV11-2 and TRBJ2-3, with D possibly matching TRBD1 (6 bases). CDR3 size: 14 residues. Trimming took off 1 base at V and 11 bases at J, with 16 bases between the two ends. Germline V lookup: CDR1 SGHAT, CDR2 FQNNGV. CDR3 DNA sequence: TGTGCCAGCAGCTTAGTACAGGGTCCAAGTGGGCAGTATTTT. Amino acid sequence: CASSLVQGPSGQYF.

This clonotype was seen a few times. The chain carries TRBV30 and TRBJ2-6; possibly TRBD1 or TRBD2 for D (5 bases each). Germline V gene data show CDR1 as GTSNPN and CDR2 as SVGIG (reference sequence). The CDR3 runs 16 residues. The V end lost 3 bases, the J end lost 2 bases, and 14 bases lay between the germline ends. In DNA form, the CDR3 reads TGTGCCTGGAGACCTATGGGGGTGGCTGGGGCCAACGTCCTGACTTTC. As protein: CAWRPMGVAGANVLTF.

This chain joins TRBV18 and TRBJ2-7; TRBD1 agrees at 9 bases. Trimming took 3 bases from V and 2 from J; bases not matched to a gene: 5. The CDR3 loop spans 15 amino acids. The germline V gene encodes CDR1 KGHSH and CDR2 LQKENI. Written as DNA, the CDR3 is TGTGCCAGCTCACCCAGGACAGGGGCCCCCTACGAGCAGTACTTC. Translating it yields CASSPRTGAPYEQYF.

This clonotype was observed a few times. The chain couples TRBV5-1 to TRBJ2-1; possible D gene TRBD2, 6 bases. This CDR3 spans 14 amino acids. Germline V gene lookup returns CDR1 SGHRS and CDR2 YFSETQ. Trimming shortened V by 0 bases and J by 10 bases, and 14 bases separated the two germline ends. CDR3 DNA sequence: TGCGCCAGCAGCTTGGGAGGGAGGTCGGGGGAGCAGTTCTTC. Its protein is CASSLGGRSGEQFF.

The V gene is TRBV6-2 or TRBV6-3, the J gene TRBJ2-2; D may match TRBD1 or TRBD2 (7 bases each). V was pared by 2 bases and J by 2 bases, with 15 bases between. The germline gives CDR1 MNHEY, CDR2 SVGEGT. The CDR3 has 17 residues. CDR3 amino acids: CASSYPRGGPNTGELFF. The CDR3 coding sequence is TGTGCCAGCAGTTACCCCAGGGGGGGCCCTAACACCGGGGAGCTGTTTTTT.

This clonotype turned up a few times. J is TRBJ2-3 and V is TRBV7-2; a possible D gene is TRBD2 (6 bases). Trimming removed 4 bases from V and 1 base from J, with 12 bases in between. CDR3 size: 15 residues. Per germline, CDR1 SGHTA and CDR2 FQGNSA. CDR3 DNA: TGTGCCAGCAGCTCGGATGGAGGGGGCACAGATACGCAGTATTTT. Protein product: CASSSDGGGTDTQYF.

This clonotype has just a few counts. The chain uses TRBV30 and TRBJ2-3; D might be TRBD2 (6 bases). Germline V CDR1 and CDR2: GTSNPN, SVGIG (reference sequence). The CDR3 is 14 residues long. The V and J ends lost 3 bases and 3 bases respectively, with 13 bases between them. The CDR3 here is CAWSGGVVTDTQYF. CDR3 coding DNA: TGTGCCTGGAGCGGAGGGGTTGTGACAGATACGCAGTATTTT.

The genes are TRBV12-3 or TRBV12-4 and TRBJ2-5; 8 bases fit TRBD2. Trimming took 5 bases from V and 5 from J; bases not matched to a gene: 7. The CDR3 consists of 14 residues. The CDR3 DNA reads as TGTGCCAGCAGTCCTCGGGGGGGCCGGGAGACCCAGTACTTC. This translates into CASSPRGGRETQYF.

The J gene is TRBJ1-1, the V gene TRBV10-3, with D maybe TRBD1 (6 bases). The CDR3 is made up of 15 amino acids. Germline lookup yields CDR1 ENHRY and CDR2 SYGVKD. The ends were cut back, 7 bases at V and 0 bases at J, with 15 bases in the middle. The CDR3 protein is CAITQGSGMNTEAFF. CDR3 bases: TGTGCCATCACCCAGGGGTCCGGGATGAACACTGAAGCTTTCTTT.